This T cell receptor (beta chain) was captured by sequencing in a study of cytomegalovirus exposure and HLA in healthy donors. PCR amplification relied on 60 Vbeta primers (plus 13 Jbeta primers). TCRdb's copy holds only in-frame clones and misses some; the assay was immunoSEQ multiplex PCR. The sample shows roughly 150,000 clones, over 8% of them seen only once. Sample: PBMCs. This receptor was taken from a male donor in good health and CMV-seronegative.

The CDR3: CASSSRARQGTTEAFF. CDR3 in DNA: TGTGCCAGCAGCTCCCGAGCCCGGCAGGGTACCACTGAAGCTTTCTTT. V and J are TRBV7-9 and TRBJ1-1, with a possible D match to TRBD1 (5 bases). Germline loops: CDR1 SEHNR, CDR2 FQNEAQ (reference sequence). Trimming took off 4 bases at V and 4 bases at J, with 19 bases between the two ends. The CDR3 is 16 residues long.